This T cell receptor beta chain comes out of a study of control samples from healthy donors and cancer patients. Produced via immunoSEQ multiplex PCR; TCRdb's table is partial and in-frame only. The data hold over 30,000 clones, with roughly 86% observed a single time. This clone was picked up one time. From germline, CDR1 is MNHEY and CDR2 SMNVEV (reference sequence). The CDR3 runs to 17 residues. V lost 3 bases, J lost 3 bases, and 8 bases stayed unmatched. The chain employs TRBV27 and TRBJ1-6; 7 nucleotides line up with TRBD1. The TCR originated in a woman aged 40 to 50 with lung cancer. Material for sequencing was PBMCs. The CDR3 coding sequence is TGTGCCAGCAGTTTTGGGCAGGGGGTGTTCTATAATTCACCCCTCCACTTT. As protein: CASSFGQGVFYNSPLHF.